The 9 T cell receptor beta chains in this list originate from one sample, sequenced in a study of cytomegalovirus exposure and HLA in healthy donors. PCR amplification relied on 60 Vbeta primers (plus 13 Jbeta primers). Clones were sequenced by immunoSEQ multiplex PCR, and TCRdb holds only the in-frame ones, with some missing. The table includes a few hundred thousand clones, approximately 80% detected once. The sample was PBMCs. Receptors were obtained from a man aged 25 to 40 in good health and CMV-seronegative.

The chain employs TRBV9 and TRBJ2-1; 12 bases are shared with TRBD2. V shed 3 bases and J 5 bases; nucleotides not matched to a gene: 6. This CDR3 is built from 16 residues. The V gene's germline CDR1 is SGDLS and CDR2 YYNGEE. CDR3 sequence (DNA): TGTGCCAGCAGCGGAAGACTAGCGGGGGTCAACAATGAGCAGTTCTTC. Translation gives CASSGRLAGVNNEQFF.

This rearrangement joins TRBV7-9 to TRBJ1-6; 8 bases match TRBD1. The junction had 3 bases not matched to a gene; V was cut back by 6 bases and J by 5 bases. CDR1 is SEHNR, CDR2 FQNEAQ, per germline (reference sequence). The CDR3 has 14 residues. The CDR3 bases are TGTGCCAGCAGTCAGGACAGGGATAATTCACCCCTCCACTTT. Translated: CASSQDRDNSPLHF.

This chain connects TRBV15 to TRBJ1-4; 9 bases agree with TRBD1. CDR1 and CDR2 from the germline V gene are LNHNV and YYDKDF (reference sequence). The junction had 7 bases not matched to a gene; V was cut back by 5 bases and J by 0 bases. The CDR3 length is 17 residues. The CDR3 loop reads CATSGSTGGATNEKLFF. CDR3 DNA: TGTGCCACCAGCGGTTCAACAGGGGGCGCAACTAATGAAAAACTGTTTTTT. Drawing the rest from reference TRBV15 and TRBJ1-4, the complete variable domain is DAMVIQNPRYQVTQFGKPVTLSCSQTLNHNVMYWYQQKSSQAPKLLFHYYDKDFNNEADTPDNFQSRRPNTSFCFLDIRSPGLGDTAMYLCATSGSTGGATNEKLFFGSGTQLSVL.

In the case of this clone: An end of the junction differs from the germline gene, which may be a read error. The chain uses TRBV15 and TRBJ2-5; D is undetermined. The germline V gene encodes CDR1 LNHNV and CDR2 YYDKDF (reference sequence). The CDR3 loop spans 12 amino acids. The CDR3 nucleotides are TGTGCCACCAGCAGAGATCAAGCGACCCAGTACTTC. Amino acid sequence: CATSRDQATQYF.

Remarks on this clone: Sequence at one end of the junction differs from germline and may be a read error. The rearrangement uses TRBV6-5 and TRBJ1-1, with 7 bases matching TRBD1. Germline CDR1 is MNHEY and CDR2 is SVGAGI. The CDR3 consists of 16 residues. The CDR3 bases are TGTGCCAGCAGTAACTCCAGGGGGTCGACGAACACTGAAGCTTTCTTT. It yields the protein CASSNSRGSTNTEAFF.

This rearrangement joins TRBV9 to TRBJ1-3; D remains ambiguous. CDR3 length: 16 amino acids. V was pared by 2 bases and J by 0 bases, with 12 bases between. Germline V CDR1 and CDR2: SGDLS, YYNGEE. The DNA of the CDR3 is TGTGCCAGCAGCGTCCGTAAACCGAGCTCTGGAAACACCATATATTTT. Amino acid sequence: CASSVRKPSSGNTIYF.

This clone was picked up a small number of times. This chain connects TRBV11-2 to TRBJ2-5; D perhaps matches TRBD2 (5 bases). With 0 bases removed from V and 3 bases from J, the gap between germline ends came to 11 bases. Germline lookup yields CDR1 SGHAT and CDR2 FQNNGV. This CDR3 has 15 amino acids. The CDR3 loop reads CASSLDGSLEETQYF. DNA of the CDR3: TGTGCCAGCAGCTTAGATGGGAGTTTGGAAGAGACCCAGTACTTC.

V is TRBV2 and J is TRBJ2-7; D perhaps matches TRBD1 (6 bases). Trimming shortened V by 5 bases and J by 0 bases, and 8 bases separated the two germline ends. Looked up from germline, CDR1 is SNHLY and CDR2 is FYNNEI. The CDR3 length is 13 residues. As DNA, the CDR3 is TGTGCCAGCAGTACAGGGCTCTCCTACGAGCAGTACTTC. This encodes CASSTGLSYEQYF.

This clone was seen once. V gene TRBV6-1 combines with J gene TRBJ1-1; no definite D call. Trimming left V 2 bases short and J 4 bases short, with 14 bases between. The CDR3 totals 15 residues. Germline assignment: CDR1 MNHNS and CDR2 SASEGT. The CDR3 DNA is TGTGCCAGCAGTGAATTAGGGAGGAGAGGCACTGAAGCTTTCTTT. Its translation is CASSELGRRGTEAFF.